A selection of T cell receptor beta chains follows, all from one sample in a study of persistence of HIV-infected CD4 T cells. Clones were sequenced by immunoSEQ multiplex PCR, and TCRdb holds only the in-frame ones, with some missing. Here the sample spans 35,000 to 40,000 clones, roughly 87% being singletons. These receptors have no identified antigens. This sample comprised CD4+ T cells sorted from PBMCs after approximately 18-hour stimulation, obtained from a patient who received antiretroviral therapy. These receptors were taken from an adult man with HIV who was CMV-seropositive. Both conserved end residues are part of each CDR3. The D gene is left open where the match is weak. Clone sizes are given selectively: once, few, many, or a class where the clone is expanded.

d_gene	v_gene	j_gene	abundance	CDR3aa	CDR3nt
NA	TRBV9	TRBJ1-3	NA	CASSVDPLSGNTIYF	TGTGCCAGCAGCGTAGACCCCCTCTCTGGAAACACCATATATTTT
NA	TRBV30	TRBJ1-5	NA	CAWNSRVDQPQHF	TGTGCCTGGAACAGTAGGGTGGATCAGCCCCAGCATTTT
NA	TRBV5-1	TRBJ1-3	NA	CASRKGSGNTIYF	TGCGCCAGCAGAAAGGGCTCTGGAAACACCATATATTTT
NA	TRBV7-2	TRBJ1-1	NA	CASSLGRESTEAFF	TGTGCCAGCAGCTTAGGCAGAGAGAGCACTGAAGCTTTCTTT
TRBD1	TRBV6-5	TRBJ2-1	few	CASKRTGETSNEQFF	TGTGCCAGCAAACGGACAGGGGAAACATCGAATGAGCAGTTCTTC
TRBD1	TRBV27	TRBJ1-2	NA	CATGRQGGSGYTF	TGTGCCACCGGCCGACAGGGAGGGAGCGGCTACACCTTC
NA	TRBV30	TRBJ1-4	NA	CAWSLGHKLFF	TGTGCCTGGAGTTTGGGACATAAACTGTTTTTT
TRBD1	TRBV27	TRBJ1-2	NA	CASSNTGGSNYGYTF	TGTGCCAGCAGTAACACAGGGGGCAGTAACTATGGCTACACCTTC
TRBD1	TRBV6-1	TRBJ1-5	NA	CASSEGQGGNQPQHF	TGTGCCAGCAGTGAGGGACAGGGTGGCAATCAGCCCCAGCATTTT
NA	TRBV12-5	TRBJ1-2	NA	CASAFQGLGYTF	TGTGCTAGTGCCTTTCAGGGGCTTGGCTACACCTTC
NA	TRBV7-2	TRBJ2-7	NA	CASSPSAQGYEQYF	TGTGCCAGCAGCCCGTCCGCCCAGGGATACGAGCAGTACTTC
NA	TRBV19	TRBJ1-1	NA	CASSTDRSGNTEAFF	TGTGCCAGTAGTACGGACCGGTCCGGGAACACTGAAGCTTTCTTT
TRBD2	TRBV27	TRBJ2-3	NA	CASRRLAGGPEDTQYF	TGTGCCAGCAGGAGACTAGCGGGGGGGCCTGAAGATACGCAGTATTTT
NA	TRBV10-2	TRBJ1-3	NA	CASGNTIYF	TGCGCGTCTGGAAACACCATATATTTT
NA	TRBV7-2	TRBJ1-1	NA	CASREPGLGNYISNTEAFF	TGTGCCAGCAGGGAGCCCGGGCTAGGGAACTATATCTCGAACACTGAAGCTTTCTTT
TRBD1	TRBV5-1	TRBJ1-3	few	CASSQGQGSARNTIYF	TGCGCCAGCAGCCAAGGACAGGGATCCGCCCGGAACACCATATATTTT
NA	TRBV7-2	TRBJ2-7	NA	CASSPGTGSFSYEQYF	TGTGCCAGCAGCCCAGGAACCGGATCTTTTTCCTACGAGCAGTACTTC
NA	TRBV24-1	TRBJ2-3	NA	CATSPPPPGDTQYF	TGTGCCACCAGCCCCCCCCCGCCTGGAGATACGCAGTATTTT
NA	TRBV7-6	TRBJ2-2	NA	CASSLRQPNTGELFF	TGTGCCAGCAGCTTACGGCAGCCGAACACCGGGGAGCTGTTTTTT
TRBD2	TRBV7-2	TRBJ2-1	NA	CASSPPGGGGNEQFF	TGTGCCAGCAGCCCTCCGGGAGGAGGTGGCAATGAGCAGTTCTTC
TRBD1	TRBV19	TRBJ1-2	NA	CASSAAGTGGHGYTF	TGTGCCAGTAGTGCCGCCGGGACAGGGGGCCATGGCTACACCTTC
NA	TRBV11-3	TRBJ1-5	NA	CASSLENLKGNQPQHF	TGTGCCAGCAGCTTAGAGAACCTTAAAGGGAATCAGCCCCAGCATTTT
NA	TRBV19	TRBJ1-3	NA	CASSIYGGSSGNTIYF	TGTGCCAGTAGTATCTACGGTGGAAGCTCTGGAAACACCATATATTTT
NA	TRBV18	TRBJ1-2	NA	CASSSPGGAKYGYTF	TGTGCCAGCTCATCCCCGGGGGGGGCGAAGTATGGCTACACCTTC
NA	TRBV7-3	TRBJ2-1	once	CASSSALDRGGEQFF	TGTGCCAGCAGCTCTGCCTTAGACAGGGGAGGGGAGCAGTTCTTC
TRBD1	TRBV6-6	TRBJ1-5	NA	CASSDRANQPQHF	TGTGCCAGCAGTGACAGGGCCAATCAGCCCCAGCATTTT
NA	TRBV7-8	TRBJ2-5	NA	CASSPRGVETQYF	TGTGCCAGCAGCCCACGGGGTGTGGAGACCCAGTACTTC
TRBD1	TRBV7-2	TRBJ1-5	once	CASSPLEGATQPQHF	TGTGCCAGCAGCCCCCTTGAGGGGGCTACACAGCCCCAGCATTTT
NA	TRBV7-8	TRBJ1-2	NA	CASSLTGSNYGYTF	TGTGCCAGCAGCCTAACAGGGAGCAACTATGGCTACACCTTC
NA	TRBV10-3	TRBJ2-7	NA	CAISESRGYDGYEQYF	TGTGCCATCAGTGAGTCTCGGGGATACGACGGCTACGAGCAGTACTTC
NA	TRBV6-4	TRBJ2-3	NA	CASSEPGKTDTQYF	TGTGCCAGCAGTGAACCAGGGAAGACAGATACGCAGTATTTT
NA	TRBV30	TRBJ2-7	NA	CAWSPIPYEQYF	TGTGCCTGGAGTCCAATACCCTACGAGCAGTACTTC
NA	TRBV7-6	TRBJ1-5	NA	CASSLGGEKPQHF	TGTGCCAGCAGCTTAGGGGGGGAAAAGCCCCAGCATTTT
TRBD1	TRBV19	TRBJ2-1	NA	CASTPGQGISYNEQFF	TGTGCCAGTACCCCGGGACAGGGGATTTCCTACAATGAGCAGTTCTTC
TRBD1	TRBV5-1	TRBJ2-7	NA	CASTRQGNYEQYF	TGCGCCAGCACAAGACAGGGAAACTACGAGCAGTACTTC
TRBD2	TRBV6-2/TRBV6-3	TRBJ2-7	NA	CASSYRRLAGAYEQYF	TGTGCCAGCAGTTACAGGAGACTAGCGGGGGCCTACGAGCAGTACTTC